This TCR beta chain was captured by sequencing in a study of CD8+CD57+ T cells in acquired aplastic anemia. Overall study context: An average of roughly 3 ug of DNA was obtained from sorted CD4+ and CD8+ cells. Read counts for CD4+ cells (from healthy donors) averaged approximately 11 million.

For CDR3 and TCR beta VDJ profiling, genomic DNA was the template used. TCRdb reprocessed the reads via MiXCR and lists one record per CDR3 protein. This table holds about 81,000 distinct CDR3 sequences, more than 40% found once. CDR1 is LGHDT, CDR2 YNNKEL, per germline (reference sequence). V lost 1 base, J lost 4 bases, and 19 bases lay in between. This CDR3 has 17 residues. Only a few counts were recorded for this clonotype. Its antigen remains unknown. Regarding the study as a whole: Patients and controls turned out to have roughly 29 CD8+ CDR3 sequences in common. Any difference that existed in CD8+ Simpson's diversity between patients and controls was not significant.

This rearrangement joins TRBV3-1 to TRBJ1-2; no clear D gene. The sequence came from a human donor in good health, serving as a control. Sample: sorted CD4+, CD8+, or CD8+CD57+ T cells (not recorded which) from PBMCs. The chain's CDR3 is CASSQVSPTTGLYGYTF. As DNA, the CDR3 is TGTGCCAGCAGCCAAGTTTCTCCGACCACCGGCCTCTATGGCTACACCTTC.